These T cell receptor beta chains were read from a single sample in a study of shared clonotypes between healthy human individuals. Profiled with immunoSEQ multiplex PCR; TCRdb holds only in-frame clones, not every one. The sample lists 650,000 to 750,000 clones, about 78% occurring once. Sequencing was performed on memory CD4+ T cells sorted from blood. All receptors derive from a woman aged 25 to 39 in good health. CDR3s include the opening cysteine and the closing phenylalanine or tryptophan. The D gene is left open where the match is weak. Not all rows give a size; the values are once, few, many and, for expanded clones, a class.

v_call: TRBV9; j_call: TRBJ2-1; clone_size: once; d_call: TRBD2; cdr3_aa: CASSALAGGGDEQFF; cdr3_nt: TGTGCCAGCAGCGCACTAGCGGGAGGCGGCGATGAGCAGTTCTTC
v_call: TRBV7-2; j_call: TRBJ2-1; clone_size: .; d_call: .; cdr3_aa: CASSTRVGNEQFF; cdr3_nt: TGTGCCAGCAGCACTAGAGTTGGGAATGAGCAGTTCTTC
v_call: TRBV7-9; j_call: TRBJ2-2; clone_size: .; d_call: TRBD2; cdr3_aa: CASSSRGSGVNTGELFF; cdr3_nt: TGTGCCAGCAGCTCCAGGGGTAGCGGGGTCAACACCGGGGAGCTGTTTTTT
v_call: TRBV18; j_call: TRBJ2-2; clone_size: .; d_call: .; cdr3_aa: CASSPPKKGRAGELFF; cdr3_nt: TGTGCCAGCTCACCACCGAAAAAGGGGCGGGCCGGGGAGCTGTTTTTT
v_call: TRBV7-3; j_call: TRBJ2-1; clone_size: many; d_call: .; cdr3_aa: CASSHYTINEQFF; cdr3_nt: TGTGCCAGCAGCCACTACACAATCAATGAGCAGTTCTTC
v_call: TRBV29-1; j_call: TRBJ1-5; clone_size: .; d_call: TRBD1; cdr3_aa: CSVAQGGQPQHF; cdr3_nt: TGCAGCGTTGCGCAGGGGGGTCAGCCCCAGCATTTT
v_call: TRBV30; j_call: TRBJ2-1; clone_size: few; d_call: TRBD2; cdr3_aa: CACRPSGSLRYNEQFF; cdr3_nt: TGTGCCTGCCGCCCTAGCGGGAGCCTTCGCTACAATGAGCAGTTCTTC
v_call: TRBV19; j_call: TRBJ2-1; clone_size: .; d_call: .; cdr3_aa: CASSIVGGSFVNEQFF; cdr3_nt: TGTGCCAGTAGTATAGTAGGAGGGAGTTTCGTCAATGAGCAGTTCTTC
v_call: TRBV7-9; j_call: TRBJ2-5; clone_size: once; d_call: TRBD1; cdr3_aa: CASSLRTGGFETQYF; cdr3_nt: TGTGCCAGCAGCCTCCGGACAGGGGGGTTTGAGACCCAGTACTTC
v_call: TRBV5-6; j_call: TRBJ1-2; clone_size: .; d_call: .; cdr3_aa: CASSLGISYGYTF; cdr3_nt: TGTGCCAGCAGCTTGGGGATATCCTATGGCTACACCTTC
v_call: TRBV7-6; j_call: TRBJ2-7; clone_size: .; d_call: TRBD1; cdr3_aa: CASSLQPGQGVNEQYF; cdr3_nt: TGTGCCAGCAGCTTGCAACCGGGACAGGGAGTCAACGAGCAGTACTTC
v_call: TRBV10-3; j_call: TRBJ2-2; clone_size: .; d_call: .; cdr3_aa: CASSPGVTGELFF; cdr3_nt: TGTGCCAGCAGTCCAGGGGTTACCGGGGAGCTGTTTTTT
v_call: TRBV6-7; j_call: TRBJ2-7; clone_size: .; d_call: .; cdr3_aa: CASSYEHLSHTYEQYF; cdr3_nt: TGTGCCAGCAGTTATGAACACCTAAGTCATACCTACGAGCAGTACTTC
v_call: TRBV29-1; j_call: TRBJ2-1; clone_size: once; d_call: TRBD1; cdr3_aa: CSVTGGIGEQFF; cdr3_nt: TGCAGCGTGACAGGGGGTATAGGTGAGCAGTTCTTC
v_call: TRBV28; j_call: TRBJ1-1; clone_size: .; d_call: .; cdr3_aa: CASSLGREDTEAFF; cdr3_nt: TGTGCCAGCAGTTTAGGAAGGGAGGACACTGAAGCTTTCTTT
v_call: TRBV7-9; j_call: TRBJ2-5; clone_size: .; d_call: TRBD1; cdr3_aa: CASSELGQGAFEQYF; cdr3_nt: TGTGCCAGCAGCGAACTCGGACAGGGGGCGTTTGAGCAGTACTTC
v_call: TRBV5-1; j_call: TRBJ1-5; clone_size: .; d_call: .; cdr3_aa: CASSLGTDYSNQPQHF; cdr3_nt: TGCGCCAGCAGCTTGGGGACAGATTATAGCAATCAGCCCCAGCATTTT
v_call: TRBV18; j_call: TRBJ1-1; clone_size: .; d_call: .; cdr3_aa: CASSPTPPGMNTEAFF; cdr3_nt: TGTGCCAGCTCACCTACCCCTCCAGGGATGAACACTGAAGCTTTCTTT
v_call: TRBV19; j_call: TRBJ1-2; clone_size: few; d_call: TRBD1; cdr3_aa: CASSSPNRGPGYTF; cdr3_nt: TGTGCCAGTAGTAGTCCCAACAGGGGTCCGGGCTACACCTTC
v_call: TRBV4-1; j_call: TRBJ1-5; clone_size: .; d_call: .; cdr3_aa: CASSQSGGDSDQPQHF; cdr3_nt: TGCGCCAGCAGCCAATCCGGGGGGGACTCGGATCAGCCCCAGCATTTT
v_call: TRBV5-1; j_call: TRBJ2-1; clone_size: .; d_call: .; cdr3_aa: CASSLEGGYNEQFF; cdr3_nt: TGCGCCAGCAGCTTGGAAGGGGGCTACAATGAGCAGTTCTTC
v_call: TRBV6-5; j_call: TRBJ1-1; clone_size: .; d_call: .; cdr3_aa: CASSYSRDREAFF; cdr3_nt: TGTGCCAGCAGTTACTCCAGGGACCGAGAAGCTTTCTTT
v_call: TRBV2; j_call: TRBJ2-6; clone_size: .; d_call: .; cdr3_aa: CASSVQGLAGANVLTF; cdr3_nt: TGTGCCAGCAGTGTACAGGGTTTAGCTGGGGCCAACGTCCTGACTTTC
v_call: TRBV18; j_call: TRBJ2-7; clone_size: .; d_call: TRBD2; cdr3_aa: CASSPPVLAGVGEQYF; cdr3_nt: TGTGCCAGCTCACCACCTGTACTAGCGGGAGTCGGCGAGCAGTACTTC
v_call: TRBV7-7; j_call: TRBJ2-7; clone_size: .; d_call: TRBD1; cdr3_aa: CASSQTTGEGEQYF; cdr3_nt: TGTGCCAGCAGCCAAACGACAGGGGAAGGCGAGCAGTACTTC
v_call: TRBV7-8; j_call: TRBJ1-1; clone_size: .; d_call: .; cdr3_aa: CASSIGGENTEAFF; cdr3_nt: TGTGCCAGCAGTATAGGGGGGGAAAACACTGAAGCTTTCTTT
v_call: TRBV2; j_call: TRBJ2-1; clone_size: .; d_call: TRBD2; cdr3_aa: CASSRQAGVEQFF; cdr3_nt: TGTGCCAGCTCACGCCAAGCGGGAGTGGAGCAGTTCTTC
v_call: TRBV21-1; j_call: TRBJ2-7; clone_size: once; d_call: .; cdr3_aa: CASSKDRAASGRQAYEQYF; cdr3_nt: TGTGCCAGCAGCAAAGACCGAGCCGCTAGCGGGAGGCAAGCCTACGAGCAGTACTTC
v_call: TRBV21-1; j_call: TRBJ2-1; clone_size: .; d_call: .; cdr3_aa: CASQNGVAGLYEQFF; cdr3_nt: TGTGCCAGCCAAAACGGGGTAGCGGGACTATATGAGCAGTTCTTC
v_call: TRBV4-2; j_call: TRBJ2-1; clone_size: once; d_call: TRBD1; cdr3_aa: CASSHRDRGYNEQFF; cdr3_nt: TGTGCCAGCAGCCACCGGGACAGGGGCTACAATGAGCAGTTCTTC
v_call: TRBV19; j_call: TRBJ2-1; clone_size: .; d_call: TRBD2; cdr3_aa: CASSQGLAGGDAQFF; cdr3_nt: TGTGCCAGTAGCCAGGGACTAGCGGGAGGGGATGCGCAGTTCTTC
v_call: TRBV5-1; j_call: TRBJ2-7; clone_size: .; d_call: TRBD1; cdr3_aa: CVSSYYPGQGNEQYF; cdr3_nt: TGCGTCAGCAGCTACTATCCGGGACAGGGGAACGAGCAGTACTTC
v_call: TRBV6-7; j_call: TRBJ1-2; clone_size: .; d_call: TRBD1; cdr3_aa: CASSYKGSGQRYGYTF; cdr3_nt: TGTGCCAGCAGTTATAAAGGGTCGGGACAGCGCTATGGCTACACCTTC
v_call: TRBV27; j_call: TRBJ2-6; clone_size: .; d_call: .; cdr3_aa: CASSLLGQRSGANVLTF; cdr3_nt: TGTGCCAGCAGTTTATTAGGCCAGCGCTCTGGGGCCAACGTCCTGACTTTC
v_call: TRBV27; j_call: TRBJ1-1; clone_size: .; d_call: TRBD1; cdr3_aa: CASRVGQGFPEAFF; cdr3_nt: TGTGCCAGCAGAGTGGGACAGGGGTTCCCTGAAGCTTTCTTT
v_call: TRBV28; j_call: TRBJ1-5; clone_size: .; d_call: TRBD1; cdr3_aa: CASSLEQGSNQPQHF; cdr3_nt: TGTGCCAGCAGTTTAGAACAGGGGAGCAATCAGCCCCAGCATTTT
v_call: TRBV10-2; j_call: TRBJ2-2; clone_size: .; d_call: .; cdr3_aa: CASSESNTGELFF; cdr3_nt: TGCGCCAGCAGTGAGTCGAACACCGGGGAGCTGTTTTTT
v_call: TRBV6-1; j_call: TRBJ1-2; clone_size: .; d_call: TRBD1; cdr3_aa: CASSVRGQSPLNYGYTF; cdr3_nt: TGTGCCAGCAGTGTGAGGGGACAGTCCCCACTTAACTATGGCTACACCTTC
v_call: TRBV7-3; j_call: TRBJ2-3; clone_size: .; d_call: .; cdr3_aa: CASSPRRWDGDTQYF; cdr3_nt: TGTGCCAGCAGCCCCCGGAGGTGGGACGGGGATACGCAGTATTTT
v_call: TRBV28; j_call: TRBJ2-1; clone_size: .; d_call: TRBD1; cdr3_aa: CASSTGTGTVNEQFF; cdr3_nt: TGTGCCAGCAGTACCGGGACAGGGACGGTCAATGAGCAGTTCTTC
v_call: TRBV13; j_call: TRBJ1-5; clone_size: .; d_call: .; cdr3_aa: CASSLGRVGNQPQHF; cdr3_nt: TGTGCCAGCAGCTTAGGCAGGGTTGGGAATCAGCCCCAGCATTTT
v_call: TRBV9; j_call: TRBJ2-7; clone_size: .; d_call: TRBD1; cdr3_aa: CASSVETGGEQYF; cdr3_nt: TGTGCCAGCAGCGTAGAAACAGGGGGCGAGCAGTACTTC
v_call: TRBV7-7; j_call: TRBJ2-5; clone_size: .; d_call: TRBD2; cdr3_aa: CASSLGLAGGETQYF; cdr3_nt: TGTGCCAGCAGCTTAGGGCTAGCGGGAGGAGAGACCCAGTACTTC
v_call: TRBV28; j_call: TRBJ2-4; clone_size: .; d_call: TRBD2; cdr3_aa: CASSLPPGTSGSLNIQYF; cdr3_nt: TGTGCCAGCAGTTTACCCCCTGGGACTAGCGGGAGTCTGAACATTCAGTACTTC
v_call: TRBV25-1; j_call: TRBJ2-7; clone_size: .; d_call: .; cdr3_aa: CASSESGGRSSYEQYF; cdr3_nt: TGTGCCAGCAGTGAATCGGGCGGAAGGTCCTCCTACGAGCAGTACTTC
v_call: TRBV7-7; j_call: TRBJ2-2; clone_size: .; d_call: .; cdr3_aa: CASSPLRDTGELFF; cdr3_nt: TGTGCCAGCAGCCCCCTACGGGACACCGGGGAGCTGTTTTTT
v_call: TRBV4-2; j_call: TRBJ2-6; clone_size: once; d_call: .; cdr3_aa: CASSQVGANVLTF; cdr3_nt: TGTGCCAGCAGCCAAGTTGGGGCCAACGTCCTGACTTTC
v_call: TRBV5-4; j_call: TRBJ1-1; clone_size: .; d_call: .; cdr3_aa: CASSLDSSGMNTEAFF; cdr3_nt: TGTGCCAGCAGCTTGGATTCGTCAGGGATGAACACTGAAGCTTTCTTT
v_call: TRBV19; j_call: TRBJ1-5; clone_size: .; d_call: TRBD1; cdr3_aa: CASKLGTGTTQPQHF; cdr3_nt: TGTGCCAGTAAGCTAGGGACAGGGACGACTCAGCCCCAGCATTTT
v_call: TRBV10-3; j_call: TRBJ2-7; clone_size: .; d_call: TRBD1; cdr3_aa: CASQWTGRHEQYF; cdr3_nt: TGTGCCAGCCAATGGACAGGGCGCCACGAGCAGTACTTC
v_call: TRBV6-1; j_call: TRBJ2-7; clone_size: .; d_call: TRBD2; cdr3_aa: CASSERTSGRRYEQYF; cdr3_nt: TGTGCCAGCAGTGAACGTACTAGCGGACGTAGGTACGAGCAGTACTTC
v_call: TRBV27; j_call: TRBJ2-1; clone_size: few; d_call: .; cdr3_aa: CASGGSGFLRGNEQFF; cdr3_nt: TGTGCCAGCGGCGGTAGCGGGTTCTTAAGGGGGAATGAGCAGTTCTTC
v_call: TRBV7-3; j_call: TRBJ2-7; clone_size: .; d_call: .; cdr3_aa: CASSSKAGANYEQYF; cdr3_nt: TGTGCCAGCAGCTCCAAAGCAGGGGCCAACTACGAGCAGTACTTC
v_call: TRBV12-1; j_call: TRBJ1-2; clone_size: .; d_call: .; cdr3_aa: CASSFLARSNYGYTF; cdr3_nt: TGTGCCAGCAGCTTTCTCGCGCGGTCTAACTATGGCTACACCTTC
v_call: TRBV9; j_call: TRBJ2-1; clone_size: few; d_call: .; cdr3_aa: CASSVELVEYNEQFF; cdr3_nt: TGTGCCAGCAGCGTAGAGCTGGTAGAATACAATGAGCAGTTCTTC
v_call: TRBV28; j_call: TRBJ2-7; clone_size: .; d_call: .; cdr3_aa: CASSYTHEQYF; cdr3_nt: TGTGCCAGCAGTTATACTCACGAGCAGTACTTC
v_call: TRBV5-8; j_call: TRBJ2-3; clone_size: .; d_call: .; cdr3_aa: CATQLYGSTDTQYF; cdr3_nt: TGTGCCACCCAACTGTACGGGAGTACAGATACGCAGTATTTT